This T cell receptor (beta chain) was captured by sequencing in a study of blood T cell repertoires in COVID-19. Study context: There were acute and convalescent COVID-19 samples, and they came from the United States, Italy and Spain.

Trimming left V 0 bases short and J 11 bases short, with 10 bases between. This CDR3 region has 13 residues. Germline V gives CDR1 SEHNR, CDR2 FQNEAQ (reference sequence). As handled by the study authors: Estimates of nucleated cell counts were drawn from the amplification of reference gene primers. TCRdb's table, derived via immunoSEQ multiplex PCR, lists solely in-frame clones and lacks some. V and J calls and clone size are given by that table; D and trimming were obtained from the DNA. Of fewer than 85,000 clones listed, 60% to 80% are singletons. This receptor was obtained from a man aged 70 or older with COVID-19, enrolled during active disease. The chain carries TRBV7-9 and TRBJ1-4, with no clear D. The sequenced sample was peripheral blood. The CDR3 DNA reads TGTGCCAGCAGCTTAGCCGGGGATCGGAAACTGTTTTTT. It is translated as CASSLAGDRKLFF.